These 8 T cell receptor beta chains came from one sample sequenced in a study of human T cells and chemical hapten exposure. Described time point: patch test 1, 2 weeks after DPC sensitization. Treatment denoted: therapeutic diphenylcyclopropenone sensitization with weekly scalp DPC. Via MiXCR, TCRdb re-called the RACE reads, giving one row per CDR3 protein. The sample has around 190,000 distinct CDR3 sequences, approximately 20% seen once. Sequenced material: whole blood, taken in connection with sensitization to the hapten diphenylcyclopropenone (DPC). These receptors were collected from a woman in her 50s with alopecia areata. Some clones in this sample may be carry-over from other donors' samples.

This clonotype was recorded a few times. CDR3 nucleotide sequence: TGTGCCAGCAGGCCCTCGACTAGAGGGAAGAATGAGCAGTTCTTC. Translating it yields CASRPSTRGKNEQFF. The V and J genes are TRBV12-3 or TRBV12-4 and TRBJ2-1, with D possibly matching TRBD2 (6 bases). Trimming pared 6 bases from V and 7 bases from J, leaving 19 bases between. The CDR3 contains 15 residues.

In this sample, this clonotype turned up a few times. The chain carries TRBV5-6 and TRBJ2-3; possible D gene TRBD2, 6 bases. The CDR3 extends over 14 amino acids. Germline-derived CDR1 and CDR2 are SGHDT and YYEEEE. Trimming pared 5 bases from V and 2 bases from J, leaving 12 bases between. This CDR3 reads CASRLAVPTDTQYF. The CDR3 DNA reads TGTGCCAGCAGGTTAGCGGTCCCCACAGATACGCAGTATTTT.

The chain links TRBV20-1 to TRBJ2-3, with TRBD2 matching over 7 bases. Germline loops: CDR1 DFQATT, CDR2 SNEGSKA (reference sequence). V dropped 1 base and J dropped 6; count of bases not matched to a gene: 7. CDR3 size: 14 residues. For the CDR3, the DNA is TGCAGTGCTAGAGGCGGGAGCGGGGCTGATACGCAGTATTTT. Protein product: CSARGGSGADTQYF.

The rearrangement links TRBV11-2 to TRBJ2-1, with 8 bases matching TRBD2. Germline V lookup: CDR1 SGHAT, CDR2 FQNNGV. The J segment lost 7 bases and the V segment lost 2 bases, leaving 13 bases of the junction unmatched. The CDR3 covers 17 residues. CDR3 region: CASSLNYDGRAGNEQFF. The CDR3 DNA reads TGTGCCAGCAGCTTAAATTACGACGGGAGGGCCGGGAATGAGCAGTTCTTC.

V usage is TRBV4-1 and J usage is TRBJ2-1, with D hard to call. The CDR3 is 16 amino acids. Trimming took off 2 bases at V and 5 bases at J, with 16 bases between the two ends. Germline CDR1 and CDR2: MGHRA and YSYEKL. CDR3 DNA: TGCGCCAGCAGCCAACTTTCTAGAGACCCTAACAATGAGCAGTTCTTC. This codes for CASSQLSRDPNNEQFF.

This clonotype was observed a handful of times. V is TRBV27 and J is TRBJ2-2; 9 nucleotides line up with TRBD2. The CDR3 is made up of 16 amino acids. Germline CDR1 reads MNHEY; CDR2 reads SMNVEV (reference sequence). V gave up 3 bases and J gave up 5 bases; unmatched junction bases: 7. Here the CDR3 DNA reads TGTGCCAGCAGTTTCGTAGCGGGAGTTTGGACCGGGGAGCTGTTTTTT. Its protein is CASSFVAGVWTGELFF.

A word on this clonotype: An end of the junction differs from the germline gene, which may be a read error. The rearrangement uses TRBV12-3 or TRBV12-4 and TRBJ1-1; TRBD1 might be the D (6 bases). This CDR3 has 13 amino acids. Here the CDR3 reads CASSLQGNAEAFF. CDR3 sequence (DNA): TGTGCCAGCAGTTTACAGGGGAACGCTGAAGCTTTCTTT.

This clonotype was seen more than once but under ten times. The chain carries TRBV5-1 and TRBJ2-5; perhaps D is TRBD1 or TRBD2 (6 bases each). This CDR3 has 15 residues. V lost 4 bases and J 1 base, leaving 14 bases between the germline ends. The germline CDR1 and CDR2 sequences are SGHRS and YFSETQ. For the CDR3, the DNA is TGCGCCAGCAGCGCGTTTGGAGGGGGCCAAGAGACCCAGTACTTC. Protein product: CASSAFGGGQETQYF.